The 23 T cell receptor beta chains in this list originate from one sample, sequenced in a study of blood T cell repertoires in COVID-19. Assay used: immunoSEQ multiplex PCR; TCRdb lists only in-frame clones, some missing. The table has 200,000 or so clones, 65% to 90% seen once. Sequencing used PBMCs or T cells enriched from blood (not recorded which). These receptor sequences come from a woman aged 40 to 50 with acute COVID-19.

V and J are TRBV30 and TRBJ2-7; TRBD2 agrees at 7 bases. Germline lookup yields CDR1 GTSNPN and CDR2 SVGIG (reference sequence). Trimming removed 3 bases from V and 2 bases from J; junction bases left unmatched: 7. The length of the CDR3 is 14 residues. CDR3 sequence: CAWSRGGGAYEQYF. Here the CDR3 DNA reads TGTGCCTGGAGCCGAGGTGGGGGGGCCTACGAGCAGTACTTC.

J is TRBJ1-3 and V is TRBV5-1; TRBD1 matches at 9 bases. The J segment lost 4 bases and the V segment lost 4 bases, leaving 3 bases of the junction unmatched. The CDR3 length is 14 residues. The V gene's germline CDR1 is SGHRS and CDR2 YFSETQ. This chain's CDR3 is CASSPGTGGNTIYF. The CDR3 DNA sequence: TGCGCCAGCAGCCCTGGGACAGGGGGAAACACCATATATTTT.

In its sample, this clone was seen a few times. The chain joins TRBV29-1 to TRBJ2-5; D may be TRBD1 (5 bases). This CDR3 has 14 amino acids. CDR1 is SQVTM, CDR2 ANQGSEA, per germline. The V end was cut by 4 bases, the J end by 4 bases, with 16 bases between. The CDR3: CSVVGAMGRETQYF. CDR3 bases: TGCAGCGTTGTTGGAGCAATGGGGCGAGAGACCCAGTACTTC.

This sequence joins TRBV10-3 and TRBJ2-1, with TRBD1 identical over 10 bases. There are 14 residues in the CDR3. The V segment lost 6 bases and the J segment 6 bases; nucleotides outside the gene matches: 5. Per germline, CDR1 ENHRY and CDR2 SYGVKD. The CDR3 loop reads CAISPGQGSNEQFF. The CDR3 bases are TGTGCCATCAGCCCGGGACAGGGGTCCAATGAGCAGTTCTTC.

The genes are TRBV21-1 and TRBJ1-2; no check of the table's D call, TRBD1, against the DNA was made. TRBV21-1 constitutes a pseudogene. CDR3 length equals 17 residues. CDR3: CASTLRPRDRAWDGYTF. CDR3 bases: TGTGCCAGCACCCTCCGCCCGAGGGACAGGGCTTGGGATGGCTACACCTTC.

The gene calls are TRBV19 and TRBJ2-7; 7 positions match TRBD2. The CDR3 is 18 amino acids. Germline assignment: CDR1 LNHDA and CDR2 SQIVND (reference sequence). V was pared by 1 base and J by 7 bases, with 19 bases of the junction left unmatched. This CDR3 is CASSIAASGAMGTREQYF. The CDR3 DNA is TGTGCCAGTAGTATAGCGGCTAGCGGAGCCATGGGAACTCGGGAGCAGTACTTC.

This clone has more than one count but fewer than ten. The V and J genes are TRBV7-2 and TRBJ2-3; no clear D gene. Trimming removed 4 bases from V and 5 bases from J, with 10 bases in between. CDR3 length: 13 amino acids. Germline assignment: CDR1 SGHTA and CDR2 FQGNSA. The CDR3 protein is CASSSRARDTQYF. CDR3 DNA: TGTGCCAGCAGCTCACGCGCAAGAGATACGCAGTATTTT.

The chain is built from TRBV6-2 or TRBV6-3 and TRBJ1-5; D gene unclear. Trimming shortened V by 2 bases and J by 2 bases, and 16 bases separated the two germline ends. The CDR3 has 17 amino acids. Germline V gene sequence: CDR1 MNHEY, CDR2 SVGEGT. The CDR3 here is CASSYPSRFYGNQPQHF. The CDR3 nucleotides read TGTGCCAGCAGTTACCCCTCACGGTTCTACGGCAATCAGCCCCAGCATTTT.

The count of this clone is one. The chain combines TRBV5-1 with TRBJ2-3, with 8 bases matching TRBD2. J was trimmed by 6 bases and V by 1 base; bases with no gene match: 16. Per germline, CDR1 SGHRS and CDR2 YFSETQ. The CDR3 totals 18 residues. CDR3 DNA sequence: TGCGCCAGCAGCTTGAGATCTTTGGTGGCGGGAGGACGGGATACGCAGTATTTT. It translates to CASSLRSLVAGGRDTQYF. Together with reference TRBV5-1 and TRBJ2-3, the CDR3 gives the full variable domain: KAGVTQTPRYLIKTRGQQVTLSCSPISGHRSVSWYQQTPGQGLQFLFEYFSETQRNKGNFPGRFSGRQFSNSRSEMNVSTLELGDSALYLCASSLRSLVAGGRDTQYFGPGTRLTVL.

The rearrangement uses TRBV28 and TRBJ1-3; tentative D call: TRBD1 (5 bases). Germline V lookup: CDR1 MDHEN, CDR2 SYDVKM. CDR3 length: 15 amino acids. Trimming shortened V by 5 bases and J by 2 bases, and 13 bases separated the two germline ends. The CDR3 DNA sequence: TGTGCCAGCAGTACCCGACAGAAGACTGGAAACACCATATATTTT. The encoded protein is CASSTRQKTGNTIYF.

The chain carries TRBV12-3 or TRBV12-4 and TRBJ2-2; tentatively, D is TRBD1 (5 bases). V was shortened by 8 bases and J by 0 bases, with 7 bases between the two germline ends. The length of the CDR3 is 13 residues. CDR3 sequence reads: CASGQTNTGELFF. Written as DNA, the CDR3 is TGTGCCAGCGGACAAACGAACACCGGGGAGCTGTTTTTT.

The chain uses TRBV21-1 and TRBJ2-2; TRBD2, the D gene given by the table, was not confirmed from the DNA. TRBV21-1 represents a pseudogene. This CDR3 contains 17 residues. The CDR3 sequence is CASSKGSASDYTGELFF. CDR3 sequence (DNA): TGTGCCAGCAGCAAAGGGTCGGCTAGCGACTACACCGGGGAGCTGTTTTTT.

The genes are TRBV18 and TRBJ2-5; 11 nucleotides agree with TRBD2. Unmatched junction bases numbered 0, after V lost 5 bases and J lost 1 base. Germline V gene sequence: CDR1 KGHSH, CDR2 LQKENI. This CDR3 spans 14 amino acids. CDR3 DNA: TGTGCCAGCTCAGGGACTAGCGGCCAAGAGACCCAGTACTTC. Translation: CASSGTSGQETQYF.

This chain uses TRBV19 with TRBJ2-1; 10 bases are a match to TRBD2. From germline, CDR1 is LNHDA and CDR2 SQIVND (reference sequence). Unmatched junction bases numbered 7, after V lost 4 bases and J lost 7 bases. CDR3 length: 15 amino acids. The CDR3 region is CASSTSGGRNNEQFF. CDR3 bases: TGTGCCAGTAGTACTAGCGGGGGACGGAATAATGAGCAGTTCTTC.

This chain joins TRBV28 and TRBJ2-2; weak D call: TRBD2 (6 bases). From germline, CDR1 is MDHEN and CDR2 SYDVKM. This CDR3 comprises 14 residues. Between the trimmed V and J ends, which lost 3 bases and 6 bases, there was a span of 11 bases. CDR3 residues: CASSFGGVSGELFF. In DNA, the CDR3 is TGTGCCAGCAGTTTCGGAGGGGTGTCCGGGGAGCTGTTTTTT.

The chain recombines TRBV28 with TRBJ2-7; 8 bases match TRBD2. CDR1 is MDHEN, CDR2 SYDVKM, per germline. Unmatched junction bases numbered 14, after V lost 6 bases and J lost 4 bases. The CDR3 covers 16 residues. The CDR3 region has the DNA TGTGCCAGCAGACGTCATAGCGGGACCCAGGGATACGAGCAGTACTTC. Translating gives CASRRHSGTQGYEQYF. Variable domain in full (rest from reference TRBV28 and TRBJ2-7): DVKVTQSSRYLVKRTGEKVFLECVQDMDHENMFWYRQDPGLGLRLIYFSYDVKMKEKGDIPEGYSVSREKKERFSLILESASTNQTSMYLCASRRHSGTQGYEQYFGPGTRLTVT.

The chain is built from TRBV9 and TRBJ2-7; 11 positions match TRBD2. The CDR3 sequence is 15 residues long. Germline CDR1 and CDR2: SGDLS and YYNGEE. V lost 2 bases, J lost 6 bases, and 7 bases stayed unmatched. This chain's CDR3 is CASSVGTSGSGEQYF. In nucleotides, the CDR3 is TGTGCCAGCAGCGTGGGGACTAGCGGCTCGGGCGAGCAGTACTTC.

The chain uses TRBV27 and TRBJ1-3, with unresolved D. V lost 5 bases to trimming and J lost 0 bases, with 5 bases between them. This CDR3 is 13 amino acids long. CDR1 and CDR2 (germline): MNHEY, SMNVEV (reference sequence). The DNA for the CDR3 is TGTGCCAGCAGTCCTAACTCTGGAAACACCATATATTTT. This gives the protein CASSPNSGNTIYF.

CDR3 DNA: TGTGCCAGCTCACCACGGGGGGGGCACAACAACGTCCTGACTTTC. Translated, it gives CASSPRGGHNNVLTF. The chain recombines TRBV18 with TRBJ2-6, with D perhaps matching TRBD2 (7 bases). Germline V gene lookup returns CDR1 KGHSH and CDR2 LQKENI. This CDR3 contains 15 residues. The V end was cut by 1 base, the J end by 9 bases, with 13 bases between.

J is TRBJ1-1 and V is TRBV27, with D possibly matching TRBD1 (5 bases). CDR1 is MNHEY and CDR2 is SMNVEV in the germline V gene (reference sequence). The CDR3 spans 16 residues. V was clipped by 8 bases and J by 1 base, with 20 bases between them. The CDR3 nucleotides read TGTGCCAGCGGGGACTCGTTCGCGGTGGGGAACACTGAAGCTTTCTTT. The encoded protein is CASGDSFAVGNTEAFF.

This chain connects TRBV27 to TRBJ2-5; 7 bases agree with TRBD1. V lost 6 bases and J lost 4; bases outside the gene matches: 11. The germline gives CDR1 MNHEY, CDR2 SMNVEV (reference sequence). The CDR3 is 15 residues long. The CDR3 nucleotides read TGTGCCAGCAGGGGCAAGACAGGGCGGCTAGAGACCCAGTACTTC. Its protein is CASRGKTGRLETQYF.

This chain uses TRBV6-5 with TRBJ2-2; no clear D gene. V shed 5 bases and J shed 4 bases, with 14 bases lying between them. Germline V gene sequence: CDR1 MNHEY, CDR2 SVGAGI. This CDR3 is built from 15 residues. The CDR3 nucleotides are TGTGCCAGCAGTCCAGGATACCGAGTCACCGGGGAGCTGTTTTTT. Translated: CASSPGYRVTGELFF.

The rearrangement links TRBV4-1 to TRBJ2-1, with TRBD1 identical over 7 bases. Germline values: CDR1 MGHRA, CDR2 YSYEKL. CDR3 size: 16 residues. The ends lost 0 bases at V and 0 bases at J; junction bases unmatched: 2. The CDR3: CASSQEGTVSYNEQFF. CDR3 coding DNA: TGCGCCAGCAGCCAAGAGGGGACAGTCTCCTACAATGAGCAGTTCTTC.